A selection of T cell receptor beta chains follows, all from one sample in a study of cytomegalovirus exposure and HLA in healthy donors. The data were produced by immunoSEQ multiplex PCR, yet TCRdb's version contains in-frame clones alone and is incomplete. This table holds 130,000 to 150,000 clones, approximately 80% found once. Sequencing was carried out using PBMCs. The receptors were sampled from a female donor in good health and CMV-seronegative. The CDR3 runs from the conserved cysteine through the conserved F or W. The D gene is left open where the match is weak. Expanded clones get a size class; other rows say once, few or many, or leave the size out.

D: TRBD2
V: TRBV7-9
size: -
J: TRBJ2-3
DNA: TGTGCCAGCAGCTTATCGGGAGGTAGAAGCACAGATACGCAGTATTTT
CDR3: CASSLSGGRSTDTQYF

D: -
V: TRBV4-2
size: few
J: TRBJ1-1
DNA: TGTGCCAGCAGCCAGGACGGGGACACTGAAGCTTTCTTT
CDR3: CASSQDGDTEAFF

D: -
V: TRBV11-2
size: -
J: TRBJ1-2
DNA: TGTGCCAGCAGCTCAGAGCATTGGAGGGTAGCACACTATGGCTACACCTTC
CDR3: CASSSEHWRVAHYGYTF

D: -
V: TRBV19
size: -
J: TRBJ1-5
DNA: TGTGCCAGTAGTATCGAGGGTTATAGCAATCAGCCCCAGCATTTT
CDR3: CASSIEGYSNQPQHF

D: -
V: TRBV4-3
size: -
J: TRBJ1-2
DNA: TGCGCCAGCAGCCTCCACGGGGGGGACTATGGCTACACCTTC
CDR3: CASSLHGGDYGYTF

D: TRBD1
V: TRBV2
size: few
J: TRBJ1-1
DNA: TGTGCCAGCAGTGGGGGGACAGGGGAAGGCACTGAAGCTTTCTTT
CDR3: CASSGGTGEGTEAFF

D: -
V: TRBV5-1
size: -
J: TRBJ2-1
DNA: TGCGCCAGCAGCTTGAGGGCAGGGGTCTCCAATGAGCAGTTCTTC
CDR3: CASSLRAGVSNEQFF

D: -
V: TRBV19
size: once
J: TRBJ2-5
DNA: TGTGCCAGTAGTATTGCTGGGGGCGGGCAAGAGACCCAGTACTTC
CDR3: CASSIAGGGQETQYF

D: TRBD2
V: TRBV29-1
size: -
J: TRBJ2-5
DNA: TGCAGCGTTGCAAGGACTAGCGGACAAGAGACCCAGTACTTC
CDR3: CSVARTSGQETQYF

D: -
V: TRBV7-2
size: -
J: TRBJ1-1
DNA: TGTGCCAGCAGCTTTAGGGCCGGGGGCACTGAAGCTTTCTTT
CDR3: CASSFRAGGTEAFF

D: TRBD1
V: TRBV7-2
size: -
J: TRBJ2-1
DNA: TGTGCCAGCAGCTTGAACAGGGGTGATGAGCAGTTCTTC
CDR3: CASSLNRGDEQFF

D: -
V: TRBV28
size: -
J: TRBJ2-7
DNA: TGTGCCAGCAGTGCCCTCGGGGGACTGTCCTACGAGCAGTACTTC
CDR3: CASSALGGLSYEQYF

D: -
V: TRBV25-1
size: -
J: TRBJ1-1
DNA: TGTGCCAGCAGTGATGAAGGGGTTGGTGAAGCTTTCTTT
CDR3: CASSDEGVGEAFF

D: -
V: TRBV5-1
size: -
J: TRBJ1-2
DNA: TGCGCCAGCAGCATTACGGGACTCTATGGCTACACCTTC
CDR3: CASSITGLYGYTF

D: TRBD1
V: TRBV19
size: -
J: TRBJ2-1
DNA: TGTGCCAGTAGGGCGACAGGGGTCAATGAGCAGTTCTTC
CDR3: CASRATGVNEQFF

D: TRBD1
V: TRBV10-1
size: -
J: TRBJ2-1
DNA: TGCGCCAGCAGTGGGACAGGGAACAATGAGCAGTTCTTC
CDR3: CASSGTGNNEQFF

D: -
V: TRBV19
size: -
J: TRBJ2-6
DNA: TGTGCCAGTAGTTCCTCCGGGGTCTCTGGGGCCAACGTCCTGACTTTC
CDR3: CASSSSGVSGANVLTF

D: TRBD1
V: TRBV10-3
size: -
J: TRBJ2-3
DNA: TGTGCCATCGCGGGACAGGGGACAGATACGCAGTATTTT
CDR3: CAIAGQGTDTQYF

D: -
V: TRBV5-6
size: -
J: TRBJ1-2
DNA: TGTGCCAGCAGCTTGTTTCGCGAGGGCTTCTATGGCTACACCTTC
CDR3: CASSLFREGFYGYTF

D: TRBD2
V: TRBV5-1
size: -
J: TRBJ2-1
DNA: TGCGCCAGCAGCCGACTAGCGGGACCCTACAATGAGCAGTTCTTC
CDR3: CASSRLAGPYNEQFF

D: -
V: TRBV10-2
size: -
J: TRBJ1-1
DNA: TGCGCCAGCAGTGAGACAGGGTCCGATGAAGCTTTCTTT
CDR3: CASSETGSDEAFF

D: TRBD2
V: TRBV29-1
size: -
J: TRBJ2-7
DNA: TGCAGCATTATAGCGGGAGGCGCCTACGAGCAGTACTTC
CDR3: CSIIAGGAYEQYF

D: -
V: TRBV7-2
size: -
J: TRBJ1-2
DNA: TGTGCCAGCAGCCTGACAGGCTATGGCTACACCTTC
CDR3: CASSLTGYGYTF

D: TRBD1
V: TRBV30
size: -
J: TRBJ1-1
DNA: TGTGCCTGGAGTGAGACAGGGCGCCCTGAAGCTTTCTTT
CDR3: CAWSETGRPEAFF

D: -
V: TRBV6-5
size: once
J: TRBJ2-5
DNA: TGTGCCAGCAGTCCTATGTGGGCTGCCGGAGAGACCCAGTACTTC
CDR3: CASSPMWAAGETQYF

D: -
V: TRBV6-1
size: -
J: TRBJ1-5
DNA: TGTGCCGCTAAGGGGGGGAATCAGCCCCAGCATTTT
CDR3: CAAKGGNQPQHF

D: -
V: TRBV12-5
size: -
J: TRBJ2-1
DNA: TGTGCTAGTGCTCCTCCTATACAGGGCCCGAGCTCCTACAATGAGCAGTTCTTC
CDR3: CASAPPIQGPSSYNEQFF

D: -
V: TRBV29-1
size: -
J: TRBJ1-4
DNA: TGCAGCGTTGCCGGGGGAGAATACGCAACTAATGAAAAACTGTTTTTT
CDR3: CSVAGGEYATNEKLFF

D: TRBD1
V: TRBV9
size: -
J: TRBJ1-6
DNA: TGTGCCAGCAGCGTAGCAGGGGGCCATTCACCCCTCCACTTT
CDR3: CASSVAGGHSPLHF

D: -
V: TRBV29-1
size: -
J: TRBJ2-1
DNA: TGCAGCGTTGAGGGGGGACTCGGGACTCACTACAATGAGCAGTTCTTC
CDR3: CSVEGGLGTHYNEQFF

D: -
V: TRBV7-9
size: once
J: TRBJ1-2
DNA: TGTGCCAGCAGCTTAGATATCGAGAGTGGCTACACCTTC
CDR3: CASSLDIESGYTF

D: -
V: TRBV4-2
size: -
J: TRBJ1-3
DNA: TGTGCCAGCAGCCAAGAACCTGGCAGCTCTGGAAACACCATATATTTT
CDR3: CASSQEPGSSGNTIYF